This T cell receptor (beta chain) was sequenced for a study of blood T cell repertoires in COVID-19. On the study more broadly: Some COVID-19 samples were acute and others convalescent; all came from the United States, Italy and Spain. The analysed material was cDNA or gDNA that came from T cells, B-cell-depleted T cells, or PBMCs.

Original processing notes: Amplified reference gene primers provided the basis for estimating nucleated cell counts. Measured with immunoSEQ multiplex PCR; TCRdb has only the in-frame clones, and not every one. V and J calls and clone size are copied from that table; D and trimming were computed from the DNA. Here the sample spans around 80,000 clones, 85% to 90% being singletons. The CDR3 contains 16 residues. Germline lookup yields CDR1 LGHDT and CDR2 YNNKEL (reference sequence). V was cut by 2 bases and J by 6 bases, with 17 bases left in between. This TCR was recovered from a man aged 80 or over with active or convalescent COVID-19. Sequencing used peripheral blood. This rearrangement joins TRBV3-1 (or the pseudogene TRBV3-2) to TRBJ2-4; a weak D match, TRBD2 (5 bases). CDR3 sequence reads: CASSQPLGEWGNIQYF. Written as DNA, the CDR3 is TGTGCCAGCAGCCAACCCCTCGGGGAGTGGGGAAACATTCAGTACTTC.